The 16 T cell receptor beta chains below come from one sample, sequenced in a study of blood T cell repertoires in COVID-19. The assay was immunoSEQ multiplex PCR, and TCRdb's table has in-frame clones only and misses some. The table has about 220,000 clones, roughly 87% seen once; the top ten hold about 1.9%. The sequenced sample consisted of peripheral blood. These receptor sequences come from a man between 40 and 49 years old with active or convalescent COVID-19.

J is TRBJ2-5 and V is TRBV6-4, with 11 nucleotides matching TRBD2. V gave up 3 bases and J gave up 2 bases; unmatched junction bases: 8. The CDR3 has 17 residues. Germline-derived CDR1 and CDR2 are MRHNA and SNTAGT. The CDR3 nucleotides are TGTGCCAGCAGTGAGACGTCCGGGACTAGCGGACAAGAGACCCAGTACTTC. This codes for CASSETSGTSGQETQYF.

The chain carries TRBV28 and TRBJ1-2; 10 bases match TRBD1. The length of the CDR3 is 16 residues. CDR1 MDHEN and CDR2 SYDVKM come from the germline V gene. V trimming: 4 bases; J trimming: 7 bases; junction bases outside the gene matches: 12. The CDR3 loop is CASSSQRQGALGGYTF. The DNA for the CDR3 is TGTGCCAGCAGTTCACAAAGACAGGGGGCGTTAGGTGGCTACACCTTC.

DNA for the CDR3: TGTGCCAGCTCACGAGGCAGGGACAATCAGCCCCAGCATTTT. Translation gives CASSRGRDNQPQHF. The V gene is TRBV18, the J gene TRBJ1-5; D perhaps matches TRBD1 (5 bases). CDR3 length equals 14 residues. Deletions cut 4 bases from V and 3 bases from J, with 10 bases between. Germline assignment: CDR1 KGHSH and CDR2 LQKENI.

This rearrangement joins TRBV6-5 to TRBJ2-7, with D tentatively TRBD2 (6 bases). Germline CDR1 reads MNHEY; CDR2 reads SVGAGI. V was cut by 5 bases and J by 5 bases, with 10 bases left in between. CDR3 length equals 12 residues. DNA of the CDR3: TGTGCCAGCAGTCAGGACTACAACGAGCAGTACTTC. This codes for CASSQDYNEQYF.

V is TRBV29-1 and J is TRBJ1-4, with a tentative D call TRBD1 (5 bases). Trimming removed 5 bases at V and 8 bases at J, with 15 bases between. The CDR3 runs to 13 residues. Germline V CDR1 and CDR2: SQVTM, ANQGSEA. CDR3 nucleotides: TGCAGCGTTTACGACAGTTTGTACGAAAAACTGTTTTTT. This encodes CSVYDSLYEKLFF.

The rearrangement links TRBV5-8 to TRBJ1-6; a weak D match, TRBD1 (6 bases). Germline V CDR1 and CDR2: SGHTS, YDEGEE. The CDR3 contains 15 residues. Between the trimmed V and J ends, which lost 4 bases and 9 bases, there was a span of 17 bases. For the CDR3, the DNA is TGTGCCAGCAGCCCCCTCCAGGGGATCGCTTCACCCCTCCACTTT. Protein: CASSPLQGIASPLHF.

The chain couples TRBV28 to TRBJ1-5; maybe TRBD1 (5 bases). V was clipped by 5 bases and J by 2 bases, with 7 bases between them. The CDR3 extends over 13 amino acids. Germline lookup yields CDR1 MDHEN and CDR2 SYDVKM. CDR3 amino acids: CASSGGGNQPQHF. The CDR3 DNA reads TGTGCCAGCAGTGGGGGGGGCAATCAGCCCCAGCATTTT.

V gene TRBV27 combines with J gene TRBJ2-7, with no clear D. With 4 bases removed from V and 5 bases from J, the gap between germline ends came to 15 bases. Germline loops: CDR1 MNHEY, CDR2 SMNVEV (reference sequence). CDR3 size: 14 residues. The CDR3 coding sequence is TGTGCCAGCAGTTCCCCCCTCGGGTACGACGAGCAGTACTTC. As protein: CASSSPLGYDEQYF.

This sequence joins TRBV14 and TRBJ2-1; 8 bases agree with TRBD2. This CDR3 is built from 13 residues. The trim removed 0 bases at V and 8 bases at J, leaving 0 bases unmatched. Per germline, CDR1 SGHDN and CDR2 FVKESK. Written as DNA, the CDR3 is TGTGCCAGCAGCCAAGAGCGGGGGGATGAGCAGTTCTTC. Translated, it gives CASSQERGDEQFF. The full variable domain, in which reference TRBV14 and TRBJ2-1 provide the parts outside the CDR3, is EAGVTQFPSHSVIEKGQTVTLRCDPISGHDNLYWYRRVMGKEIKFLLHFVKESKQDESGMPNNRFLAERTGGTYSTLKVQPAELEDSGVYFCASSQERGDEQFFGPGTRLTVL.

This chain links TRBV30 with TRBJ2-3; TRBD2 aligns across 7 bases. The CDR3 consists of 14 residues. Germline lookup yields CDR1 GTSNPN and CDR2 SVGIG (reference sequence). V lost 1 base, J lost 1 base, and 2 bases stayed unmatched. DNA of the CDR3: TGTGCCTGGAGTGGAGCGGGGCGCACAGATACGCAGTATTTT. Its protein product is CAWSGAGRTDTQYF.

The chain links TRBV3-1 (or the pseudogene TRBV3-2) to TRBJ1-6; 10 nucleotides line up with TRBD1. The germline V gene has CDR1 LGHDT and CDR2 YNNKEL (reference sequence). The V gene end was trimmed by 4 bases and the J gene end by 7 bases; junction bases not matched to a gene: 7. This CDR3 contains 16 residues. CDR3 coding DNA: TGTGCCAGCAGCCGAGGGACAGGGGCAGAGAATTCACCCCTCCACTTT. This codes for CASSRGTGAENSPLHF.

The gene calls are TRBV14 and TRBJ2-1; the D gene is possibly TRBD1 (6 bases). Germline CDR1 reads SGHDN; CDR2 reads FVKESK. The CDR3 runs 15 residues. Trimming cost V 1 base and J 1 base, with 8 bases left between them. Here the CDR3 DNA reads TGTGCCAGCAGCCAAGGCACAGGGTCCTACAATGAGCAGTTCTTC. Translation: CASSQGTGSYNEQFF.

The rearrangement links TRBV27 to TRBJ2-3, with 8 positions matching TRBD2. Germline V gives CDR1 MNHEY, CDR2 SMNVEV (reference sequence). The CDR3 is 11 residues long. With 9 bases clipped from V and 5 bases from J, the junction kept 1 base outside the gene matches. DNA for the CDR3: TGTGCCAGTCTAGCGGGAGATACGCAGTATTTT. Amino acid sequence: CASLAGDTQYF.

CDR3 residues: CASSLAPTNEQFF. DNA of the CDR3: TGTGCCAGCAGCTTAGCCCCGACAAATGAGCAGTTCTTC. This sequence joins TRBV7-9 and TRBJ2-1, with D unclear. Looked up from germline, CDR1 is SEHNR and CDR2 is FQNEAQ (reference sequence). CDR3 length: 13 residues. V was cut by 0 bases and J by 7 bases, with 7 bases left in between.

The rearrangement uses TRBV28 and TRBJ1-2; D is perhaps TRBD1 (6 bases). CDR1 is MDHEN, CDR2 SYDVKM, per germline. V shed 7 bases and J shed 7 bases, with 19 bases lying between them. This CDR3 comprises 14 residues. CDR3 in amino acids: CASTRGGVRGGYTF. The CDR3, as DNA: TGTGCCAGCACCCGGGGTGGGGTCAGGGGTGGCTACACCTTC.

The chain combines TRBV7-9 with TRBJ2-1; 11 bases agree with TRBD1. The CDR3 length is 15 residues. From germline, CDR1 is SEHNR and CDR2 FQNEAQ (reference sequence). The V segment lost 5 bases and the J segment 7 bases; nucleotides outside the gene matches: 7. The CDR3 sequence is CASSLPGQGVNEQFF. In nucleotides, the CDR3 is TGTGCCAGCAGCCTACCGGGACAGGGGGTAAATGAGCAGTTCTTC.